This entry features one T cell receptor (beta chain) sequence. Each sample's input was 250 ng genomic DNA, 38,000 or so genome equivalents. The CDR3 is 11 amino acids. Per the germline V gene, CDR1 is LNHDA and CDR2 is SQIVND (reference sequence). One tube held mixed TRB-A and TRB-B primer pools for touch-down PCR. One entry per CDR3 protein, without DNA, is what TCRdb gives after re-calling the multiplex PCR reads. This sample's clone table lists under 7,500 distinct CDR3 sequences. The sample belongs to a study of T cell clusters in autoimmune cytopenias. This chain links TRBV19 with TRBJ1-2. The source material was peripheral blood. The source is a human donor with an autoimmune cytopenia or autoimmune hepatitis (not recorded which). This chain's CDR3 is CAWSAYYGYTF.